This T cell receptor beta chain derives from a study of response to subunit inactivated influenza vaccine. This clonotype was seen more than once but under ten times. The CDR3 extends over 14 amino acids. The germline CDR1 and CDR2 sequences are SGHTA and FQGNSA. Trimming pared 0 bases from V and 13 bases from J, leaving 16 bases between. Each CDR3 protein gets one entry after TCRdb re-called the RT-PCR reads with MiXCR. The sample shows some 550,000 distinct CDR3 sequences, roughly 23% of them seen only once. The data also belong to a second study, concerning T cells expressing NK-cell markers. That report adds: As the method of synthesis, 5'RACE template switching with UMIs yielded TCR beta cDNA. Eight donors were sequenced, seven testing HCMV-seropositive and one testing seronegative. Of the CD8+ T cell pool in roughly 6 donors, roughly 1.0-7.5% was accounted for by dominant NKG2C+ clonotypes. These clonotypes additionally ranked first within the CD3+CD56-NKG2C+ fraction of a few donors.

This specimen consisted of CD4+ T cells sorted from PBMCs, obtained 11 to 12 days after vaccination. The chain links TRBV7-2 to TRBJ2-1; D possibly corresponds to TRBD2 (5 bases). This receptor was obtained from a man aged 45-65 years who received an inactivated influenza vaccine. The CDR3 nucleotides are TGTGCCAGCAGCTTAGCAGCGGCTGGGCTCTTACAGTTCTTC. Translating it yields CASSLAAAGLLQFF.